This T cell receptor beta chain was profiled in a study of cytomegalovirus exposure and HLA in healthy donors. Germline V gives CDR1 SGHRS, CDR2 YFSETQ. The CDR3 contains 14 residues. V was clipped by 4 bases and J by 0 bases, with 10 bases between them. The PCR had 60 Vbeta and 13 Jbeta primers. Generated by immunoSEQ multiplex PCR, the TCRdb table keeps only in-frame clones and is missing some. The sample lists approximately 200,000 clones; around 81% were seen once. This clone occurred a few times. The chain recombines TRBV5-1 with TRBJ1-2, with D possibly being TRBD1 (6 bases). The sequence was collected from a man under 40 in good health and CMV-seronegative. Specimen: PBMCs. CDR3 nucleotides: TGCGCCAGCAGCCGGGACACAGCTAACTATGGCTACACCTTC. Its translation is CASSRDTANYGYTF. Combining the CDR3 with reference TRBV5-1 and TRBJ1-2 gives the whole variable domain KAGVTQTPRYLIKTRGQQVTLSCSPISGHRSVSWYQQTPGQGLQFLFEYFSETQRNKGNFPGRFSGRQFSNSRSEMNVSTLELGDSALYLCASSRDTANYGYTFGSGTRLTVV.